This TCR beta chain is from a study of blood T cell repertoires in COVID-19 (TCRdb year 2020). Regarding the research as a whole: The collaborator samples originated in the United States, Italy and Spain and spanned the acute and convalescent phases of COVID-19. The dataset comprised deeply sampled blood TCRbeta repertoires from subjects exposed to, actively infected with, or recovered from COVID-19. A de-identified subject ID, COVID-19 status, age in years and sex were almost always included in the sample metadata. Where HLA class I and class II types were available, the types were taken from metadata supplied by the sample provider, not from assay-based typing. A freely available public database, intended as a resource for researchers studying the immune response to SARS-CoV-2, is where the repertoires were released. Samples came from the ongoing ImmuneRACE study (first 160 participants) plus 1,254 subjects from 6 global collaborators. The prospective study material was composed of cDNA or gDNA derived from T cells, B-cell-depleted T cells, or PBMCs. The paper's findings and limits, for the study overall: Clinical and demographic metadata were provided uncurated, with the amount varying by source and participant.

Comments on this clone: Its recognized antigen is unknown. Qualities for individual bases were not recorded, and no much larger clone is one base off.

The CDR3 has 15 amino acids, counting the end cysteine and phenylalanine. Of the read, only the CDR3 DNA is kept; its 45 bases are in frame from base 1. V is cut back by 3 bases and J by 10 bases, with 7 bases in the junction unmatched. Sequences SGHAT (CDR1) and FQNNGV (CDR2) are obtained from the germline V gene. TCRbeta CDR3 regions were amplified from genomic DNA using the immunoSEQ Assay, a bias-controlled multiplex PCR. Under the source paper's analysis protocol: The number of nucleated cells in each sample was estimated from the amplification of reference gene primers within the assay. To quantify the absolute abundance of each unique TCRbeta CDR3 rearrangement, sequence reads were collapsed and filtered. For each sample, productive Simpson clonality was calculated as the square root of Simpson's diversity index across productive rearrangements. The source is immuneACCESS, and TCRdb retained only in-frame sequences with V and J called. Part of the clones is not carried over; for the studies checked, unresolved V genes explain less than half of this, and the remainder is unexplained. V and J calls and clone size are those listed in that table; D and trimming were worked out from the DNA. For this sample the table gives about 71,000 clones, of which 90% were detected only once. Under 6.5% of the sample belongs to the ten largest clones.

Collaborating institutions collected whole blood in K2EDTA tubes following their own protocols. Collaborator samples were shipped for TCRbeta analysis as frozen whole blood, isolated PBMCs, or DNA extracted from either sample type. The sequenced sample was peripheral blood. Here the chain combines TRBV11-2 and TRBJ1-4, with 11 bases matching TRBD1. The sequence was obtained from a woman aged 18 to 35 with acute or convalescent COVID-19. The nucleotide sequence reads as follows: TGTGCCAGCAGCTTCGGACAGGGGGCGAGCGGAAAACTGTTTTTT. This yields the protein CASSFGQGASGKLFF. This CDR3, with the reference TRBV11-2 and TRBJ1-4 proteins standing in past its ends, gives the full variable domain EAGVAQSPRYKIIEKRQSVAFWCNPISGHATLYWYQQILGQGPKLLIQFQNNGVVDDSQLPKDRFSAERLKGVDSTLKIQPAKLEDSAVYLCASSFGQGASGKLFFGSGTQLSVL.